The rows below give T cell receptor beta chains drawn from one sample of a study of shared clonotypes between healthy human individuals. Data came from immunoSEQ multiplex PCR; TCRdb stores just in-frame clones and leaves some out. Of 2 million to 3 million clones detected, over 85% appear once; the ten largest clones hold 0.36%. Sequences were obtained from naive CD4+ T cells from PBMCs. Receptor source: a young man in good health. Some clones in this sample may be carry-over from other donors' samples. CDR3s include the opening cysteine and the closing phenylalanine or tryptophan. The order of the fields is V gene, J gene, CDR3 protein.

v_call: TRBV13; j_call: TRBJ2-7; cdr3_aa: CASSLDSQGNEQYF
v_call: TRBV5-1; j_call: TRBJ1-1; cdr3_aa: CASSLADSTEAFF
v_call: TRBV2; j_call: TRBJ2-7; cdr3_aa: CASKTDTYEQYF
v_call: TRBV7-3; j_call: TRBJ1-1; cdr3_aa: CASSSQGYDTEAFF
v_call: TRBV29-1; j_call: TRBJ2-7; cdr3_aa: CSVCWEGRFYEQYF
v_call: TRBV25-1; j_call: TRBJ1-1; cdr3_aa: CASSEAGKMTEAFF
v_call: TRBV30; j_call: TRBJ2-2; cdr3_aa: CAWSVRFGLADASTGELFF
v_call: TRBV5-1; j_call: TRBJ2-3; cdr3_aa: CASSSFSGRTDTQYF
v_call: TRBV7-8; j_call: TRBJ2-5; cdr3_aa: CASSKTGPSNQETQYF
v_call: TRBV18; j_call: TRBJ1-3; cdr3_aa: CASSPPVSSGNTIYF
v_call: TRBV5-1; j_call: TRBJ2-6; cdr3_aa: CASRDSAGANVLTF
v_call: TRBV7-2; j_call: TRBJ2-2; cdr3_aa: CASSLGQSTGELFF
v_call: TRBV7-9; j_call: TRBJ2-7; cdr3_aa: CASSLAREHEQYF
v_call: TRBV6-6; j_call: TRBJ1-2; cdr3_aa: CASSSLQGNYGYTF
v_call: TRBV10-3; j_call: TRBJ2-7; cdr3_aa: CAISEPEMTSGEQYF
v_call: TRBV6-1; j_call: TRBJ2-1; cdr3_aa: CASRGTSGKLNEQFF
v_call: TRBV9; j_call: TRBJ2-3; cdr3_aa: CASSVATVGTDTQYF
v_call: TRBV28; j_call: TRBJ2-5; cdr3_aa: CASSLGTSGSKTQYF
v_call: TRBV9; j_call: TRBJ2-1; cdr3_aa: CASSDQLSYNEQFF
v_call: TRBV4-1; j_call: TRBJ2-5; cdr3_aa: CASSPTRTGNGETQYF
v_call: TRBV19; j_call: TRBJ2-2; cdr3_aa: CASSARRNTGELFF
v_call: TRBV9; j_call: TRBJ2-4; cdr3_aa: CASSADRGNVIQYF
v_call: TRBV6-1; j_call: TRBJ2-1; cdr3_aa: CASSDRVGEQFF
v_call: TRBV7-8; j_call: TRBJ1-5; cdr3_aa: CASSQGQQPQHF
v_call: TRBV5-1; j_call: TRBJ2-5; cdr3_aa: CASSLTGAGQETQYF
v_call: TRBV9; j_call: TRBJ2-1; cdr3_aa: CASSVDPSGNDEQFF
v_call: TRBV30; j_call: TRBJ2-7; cdr3_aa: CAWSVDILVNYEQYF
v_call: TRBV19; j_call: TRBJ2-7; cdr3_aa: CASSILSGNEQYF
v_call: TRBV4-1; j_call: TRBJ2-7; cdr3_aa: CASSQAQGRHYEQYF
v_call: TRBV5-1; j_call: TRBJ2-1; cdr3_aa: CASSSLAGDDEQFF
v_call: TRBV18; j_call: TRBJ1-1; cdr3_aa: CASSLTGQENTEAFF
v_call: TRBV11-2; j_call: TRBJ2-2; cdr3_aa: CASSWGRGRSGELFF
v_call: TRBV7-3; j_call: TRBJ1-1; cdr3_aa: CASSSHRQGAEAFF
v_call: TRBV27; j_call: TRBJ1-5; cdr3_aa: CASSLWGDQPQHF
v_call: TRBV19; j_call: TRBJ2-7; cdr3_aa: CASSSRRGSYEQYF